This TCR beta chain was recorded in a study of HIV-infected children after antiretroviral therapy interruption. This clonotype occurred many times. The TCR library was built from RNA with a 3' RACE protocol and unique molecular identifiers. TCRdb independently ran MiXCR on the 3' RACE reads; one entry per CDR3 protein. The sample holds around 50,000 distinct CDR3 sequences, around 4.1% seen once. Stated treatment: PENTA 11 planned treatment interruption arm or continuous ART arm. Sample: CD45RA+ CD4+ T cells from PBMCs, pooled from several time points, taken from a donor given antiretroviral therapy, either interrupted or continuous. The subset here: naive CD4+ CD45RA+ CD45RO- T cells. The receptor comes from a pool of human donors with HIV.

Written as DNA, the CDR3 is TGCAGTGCCGCGATGAGGGGAAACACTGAAGCTTTCTTT. The encoded protein is CSAAMRGNTEAFF. V and J are TRBV20-1 and TRBJ1-1; D perhaps matches TRBD1 (5 bases). The germline gives CDR1 DFQATT, CDR2 SNEGSKA (reference sequence). Trimming took 6 bases from V and 2 from J, leaving 13 bases between them. This CDR3 is built from 13 residues.